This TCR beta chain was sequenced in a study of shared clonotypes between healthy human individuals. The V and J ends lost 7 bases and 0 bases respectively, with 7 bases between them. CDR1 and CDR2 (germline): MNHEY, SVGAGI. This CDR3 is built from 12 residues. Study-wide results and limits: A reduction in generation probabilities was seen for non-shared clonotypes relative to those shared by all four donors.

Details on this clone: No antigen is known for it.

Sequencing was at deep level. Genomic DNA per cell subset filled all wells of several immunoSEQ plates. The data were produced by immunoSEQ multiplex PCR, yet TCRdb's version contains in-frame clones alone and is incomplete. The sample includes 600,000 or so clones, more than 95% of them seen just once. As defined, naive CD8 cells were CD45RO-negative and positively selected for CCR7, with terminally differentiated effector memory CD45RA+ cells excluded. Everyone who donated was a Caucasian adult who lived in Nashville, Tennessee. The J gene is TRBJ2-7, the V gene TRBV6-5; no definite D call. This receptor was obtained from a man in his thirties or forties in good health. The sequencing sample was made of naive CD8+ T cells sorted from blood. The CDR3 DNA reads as TGTGCCAGCAAGACGGTCTCCTACGAGCAGTACTTC. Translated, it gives CASKTVSYEQYF.